These 3 T cell receptor beta chains were sequenced from one sample in a study of T cell responses to AZD1222 COVID-19 vaccine. Generated by immunoSEQ multiplex PCR, the TCRdb table keeps only in-frame clones and is missing some. Of more than 80,000 clones listed, 80% to 90% are singletons. The sequencing used peripheral blood, collected 28 days after the second AZD1222 dose. The source of these receptors is an adult who received the AZD1222 COVID-19 vaccine.

The V gene is TRBV11-2, the J gene TRBJ2-7; TRBD2 agrees at 10 bases. This CDR3 spans 16 amino acids. Germline V CDR1 and CDR2: SGHAT, FQNNGV. J lost 3 bases, V lost 1 base, and 6 bases had no gene match. CDR3 sequence: CASSLASSGSIYEQYF. The CDR3 DNA reads as TGTGCCAGCAGCTTAGCGTCTAGCGGGAGTATCTACGAGCAGTACTTC.

V is TRBV11-3 and J is TRBJ2-4; no clear D. The CDR3 totals 14 residues. Per germline, CDR1 SGHNT and CDR2 YENEEA. Trimming took 1 base from V and 2 from J, leaving 6 bases between them. CDR3 sequence: CASSLALTKNIQYF. The CDR3 bases are TGTGCCAGCAGCTTAGCCCTAACCAAAAACATTCAGTACTTC.

The chain has TRBV24-1 and TRBJ1-5; TRBD1 matches at 7 bases. The germline V gene encodes CDR1 KGHDR and CDR2 SFDVKD. The CDR3 loop spans 19 amino acids. J lost 0 bases, V lost 0 bases, and 10 bases had no gene match. CDR3: CATSDLQSRGPYSNQPQHF. In nucleotides, the CDR3 is TGTGCCACCAGTGATTTGCAGAGTAGGGGGCCTTATAGCAATCAGCCCCAGCATTTT.